Sequencing of this T cell receptor beta chain was carried out in a study of glioma-infiltrating T cells after dendritic cell vaccination. Sequencing was performed with immunoSEQ multiplex PCR; in TCRdb, only in-frame clones are kept and a portion is missing. This table holds about 92,000 clones, around 86% found once. The germline V and J ends were trimmed by 4 bases and 2 bases, with 15 bases remaining between them. Germline-derived CDR1 and CDR2 are SGHDT and YYEEEE. The CDR3 runs 15 residues. The specimen comprised blood, sampled before dendritic cell vaccination. This chain links TRBV5-6 with TRBJ1-2, with D hard to call. This TCR derives from a human donor with glioblastoma. The CDR3 region is CASSPQGRANYGYTF. DNA for the CDR3: TGTGCCAGCAGCCCTCAAGGGAGGGCAAACTATGGCTACACCTTC.